The clone carrying this T cell receptor (beta chain) was seen many times. V dropped 0 bases and J dropped 3 bases, with 12 bases sitting between them. CDR1 MNHEY and CDR2 SVGAGI come from the germline V gene. The CDR3 loop spans 15 amino acids. Using its own MiXCR run on the RT-PCR reads, TCRdb lists one record per CDR3 protein. In the table there are hundreds of thousands of distinct CDR3 sequences, approximately 14% of which are singletons. The sample originates from a study of patients and donors after allogeneic stem cell transplantation. This clonotype originated in a human donor who was either an allogeneic HSCT recipient or a stem cell or donor lymphocyte infusion donor (not recorded which). It is not recorded whose cells these are; they may come from a transplant donor. Sequenced input: blood, either unsorted or a sorted T cell fraction (not recorded which). The J gene is TRBJ2-7, the V gene TRBV6-5; possibly TRBD1 for D (6 bases). DNA of the CDR3: TGTGCCAGCAGTTACTCGGGGACAAAGAACTACGAGCAGTACTTC. Translation: CASSYSGTKNYEQYF.